The 31 T cell receptor beta chains listed next were all sequenced from one sample in a study of blood T cell repertoires in COVID-19 (TCRdb year 2020). The library was produced with the immunoSEQ multiplex PCR assay. TCRdb took over this immuneACCESS table, retaining in-frame rearrangements with V and J assigned. Such tables are incomplete; in checked studies, under half of the missing clones stem from an unresolved V gene, and the remainder is unexplained. This sample comprises a few hundred thousand clones, around 90% of them detected only once. Around 12% of the sample lies in the top ten. The sample taken for sequencing was peripheral blood. The origin of the receptors is a woman aged 18-30 years who had recovered from COVID-19.

The chain links TRBV4-3 to TRBJ2-2, with D unresolved. The CDR3 totals 14 residues. The germline V gene has CDR1 LGHNA and CDR2 YSLEER. Between the trimmed V and J ends, which lost 1 base and 7 bases, there was a span of 10 bases. As DNA, the CDR3 is TGCGCCAGCAGCCAAGCCCACATTGGCGGGGAGCTGTTTTTT. Amino acids: CASSQAHIGGELFF.

The rearrangement joins TRBV12-5 to TRBJ1-2, with 10 nucleotides matching TRBD1. The V and J ends lost 5 bases and 5 bases, in that order; junction bases with no gene match: 2. The CDR3 totals 13 residues. Germline lookup yields CDR1 LGHNT and CDR2 FRNRAP. This CDR3 is CASGRQGAYGYTF. The CDR3 DNA sequence: TGTGCTAGTGGTAGACAGGGGGCGTATGGCTACACCTTC.

The chain employs TRBV11-3 and TRBJ2-2; 10 nucleotides match TRBD2. This CDR3 region has 18 residues. Trimming removed 5 bases from V and 5 bases from J; junction bases left unmatched: 14. Germline CDR1 is SGHNT and CDR2 is YENEEA. Written as DNA, the CDR3 is TGTGCCAGCAGCGGCCGACAGGGGCTAGCGGGAGATACCGGGGAGCTGTTTTTT. Its translation is CASSGRQGLAGDTGELFF.

The chain carries TRBV7-2 and TRBJ1-1; D possibly corresponds to TRBD1 (6 bases). CDR3 size: 13 residues. V was clipped by 6 bases and J by 10 bases, with 18 bases between them. Germline V lookup: CDR1 SGHTA, CDR2 FQGNSA. As DNA, the CDR3 is TGTGCCAGCAGAACAGAGGGGGGGGGTGTAGCTTTCTTT. Protein: CASRTEGGGVAFF.

The chain's CDR3 is CASRPGPNQETQYF. The CDR3 nucleotides read TGCGCCAGCAGACCTGGGCCGAACCAAGAGACCCAGTACTTC. This chain links TRBV5-1 with TRBJ2-5, with no clear D. In germline, CDR1 is SGHRS, CDR2 YFSETQ. The CDR3 is made up of 14 amino acids. Trimming removed 5 bases from V and 0 bases from J, with 11 bases in between. Variable domain in full (rest from reference TRBV5-1 and TRBJ2-5): KAGVTQTPRYLIKTRGQQVTLSCSPISGHRSVSWYQQTPGQGLQFLFEYFSETQRNKGNFPGRFSGRQFSNSRSEMNVSTLELGDSALYLCASRPGPNQETQYFGPGTRLLVL.

The chain has TRBV11-3 and TRBJ2-7; TRBD2 aligns across 7 bases. Germline CDR1 is SGHNT and CDR2 is YENEEA. J was trimmed by 4 bases and V by 1 base; bases with no gene match: 4. CDR3 size: 14 residues. CDR3 in DNA: TGTGCCAGCAGCTTAGGCGGGAGTGGTTACGAGCAGTACTTC. It specifies CASSLGGSGYEQYF.

This chain connects TRBV7-8 to TRBJ2-3; tentatively, D is TRBD2 (6 bases). The CDR3 has 15 residues. Germline CDR1 is SGHVS and CDR2 is FQNEAQ. V shed 6 bases and J shed 1 base, with 14 bases lying between them. CDR3 residues: CASSLGLAGTDTQYF. CDR3 in DNA: TGTGCCAGCAGTTTGGGACTGGCGGGCACAGATACGCAGTATTTT.

This clone appeared a single time. The rearrangement uses TRBV6-1 and TRBJ2-1, with 7 bases aligning to TRBD1. Trimming removed 4 bases from V and 0 bases from J; junction bases left unmatched: 3. Germline loops: CDR1 MNHNS, CDR2 SASEGT. The CDR3 loop spans 15 amino acids. The CDR3 DNA reads as TGTGCCAGCAGTGGGACAGGACTCTCCTACAATGAGCAGTTCTTC. Its translation: CASSGTGLSYNEQFF.

The chain carries TRBV6-4 and TRBJ1-2; D is unclear. Germline V gene data show CDR1 as MRHNA and CDR2 as SNTAGT. This CDR3 has 13 residues. Deletions cut 3 bases from V and 8 bases from J, with 13 bases between. This chain's CDR3 is CASSESGLEGYTF. In nucleotides, the CDR3 is TGTGCCAGCAGTGAATCCGGGTTGGAGGGCTACACCTTC.

The V call is TRBV29-1, the J call TRBJ1-1, with D perhaps TRBD1 (5 bases). The ends were cut back, 3 bases at V and 4 bases at J, with 12 bases in the middle. Germline V gene data show CDR1 as SQVTM and CDR2 as ANQGSEA. The CDR3 is 13 residues long. CDR3 amino acids: CSVEGQGGTEAFF. In nucleotides, the CDR3 is TGCAGCGTTGAGGGCCAGGGCGGCACTGAAGCTTTCTTT.

This sequence joins TRBV20-1 and TRBJ2-5; no clear D. V dropped 3 bases and J dropped 5 bases, with 7 bases sitting between them. Germline-derived CDR1 and CDR2 are DFQATT and SNEGSKA (reference sequence). CDR3 length: 11 residues. For the CDR3, the DNA is TGCAGTGCTAGTATACGGGAGACCCAGTACTTC. Translating it yields CSASIRETQYF.

The CDR3 here is CASSVTTGFTDTQYF. CDR3 sequence (DNA): TGTGCCAGCAGCGTAACTACAGGGTTTACAGATACGCAGTATTTT. This sequence joins TRBV9 and TRBJ2-3, with a possible D match to TRBD1 (6 bases). Germline V gene data show CDR1 as SGDLS and CDR2 as YYNGEE. The CDR3 runs 15 residues. The V end was cut by 1 base, the J end by 3 bases, with 12 bases between.

V and J are TRBV14 and TRBJ2-3, with a tentative D call TRBD2 (5 bases). V lost 0 bases and J 2 bases, leaving 18 bases between the germline ends. The germline V gene has CDR1 SGHDN and CDR2 FVKESK. This CDR3 region has 18 residues. CDR3 amino acids: CASSQDHSLGHLTDTQYF. The CDR3 DNA reads as TGTGCCAGCAGCCAAGACCATTCACTAGGGCACCTCACAGATACGCAGTATTTT.

This chain connects TRBV4-3 to TRBJ2-1; possibly TRBD2 for D (6 bases). Between the trimmed V and J ends, which lost 0 bases and 4 bases, there was a span of 19 bases. CDR1 is LGHNA, CDR2 YSLEER, per germline. The CDR3 consists of 18 residues. CDR3 nucleotide sequence: TGCGCCAGCAGCCAAGAGTTAGTGGGGCGGGACCCATACAATGAGCAGTTCTTC. It yields the protein CASSQELVGRDPYNEQFF.

The rearrangement links TRBV27 to TRBJ2-1; 9 bases match TRBD2. Per the germline V gene, CDR1 is MNHEY and CDR2 is SMNVEV (reference sequence). The V and J ends lost 6 bases and 6 bases, in that order; junction bases with no gene match: 12. The CDR3 has 16 amino acids. CDR3 DNA sequence: TGTGCCAGCAGACCCCAGGCGGGAGGGCCCCTCAATGAGCAGTTCTTC. This translates into CASRPQAGGPLNEQFF.

J is TRBJ2-3 and V is TRBV25-1; 12 nucleotides match TRBD2. Germline CDR1 and CDR2: MGHDK and SYGVNS. The CDR3 is 16 amino acids. Unmatched junction bases numbered 5, after V lost 3 bases and J lost 4 bases. CDR3 coding DNA: TGTGCCAGCAGTGACCCTCTAGCGGGAGGGTCAGATACGCAGTATTTT. It specifies CASSDPLAGGSDTQYF.

The chain recombines TRBV5-4 with TRBJ2-3; 7 nucleotides agree with TRBD2. Germline assignment: CDR1 SGHNT and CDR2 YYREEE (reference sequence). V lost 4 bases, J lost 1 base, and 18 bases stayed unmatched. The CDR3 loop spans 19 amino acids. CDR3 residues: CASSPPGVAGRVGTDTQYF. The CDR3 region has the DNA TGTGCCAGCAGCCCACCGGGGGTAGCGGGCCGGGTTGGCACAGATACGCAGTATTTT.

The gene calls are TRBV19 and TRBJ2-7; no clear D gene. V lost 7 bases, J lost 2 bases, and 18 bases lay in between. CDR1 and CDR2 (germline): LNHDA, SQIVND (reference sequence). This CDR3 is 15 amino acids long. The chain's CDR3 is CASTPSSLGTYEQYF. CDR3 bases: TGTGCCAGTACCCCATCCTCCCTAGGAACCTACGAGCAGTACTTC. Full variable domain (missing parts from reference TRBV19 and TRBJ2-7): DGGITQSPKYLFRKEGQNVTLSCEQNLNHDAMYWYRQDPGQGLRLIYYSQIVNDFQKGDIAEGYSVSREKKESFPLTVTSAQKNPTAFYLCASTPSSLGTYEQYFGPGTRLTVT.

V usage is TRBV3-1 (or the pseudogene TRBV3-2) and J usage is TRBJ2-1; TRBD2 aligns across 10 bases. The CDR3 loop spans 16 amino acids. Germline CDR1 reads LGHDT; CDR2 reads YNNKEL (reference sequence). The V segment lost 1 base and the J segment 6 bases; nucleotides outside the gene matches: 6. The CDR3 region has the DNA TGTGCCAGCAGCCAAGTTCCAGCGGGAGGGCCCAATGAGCAGTTCTTC. Translating gives CASSQVPAGGPNEQFF.

A single count supports this clone. The chain couples TRBV6-5 to TRBJ2-1; 12 bases line up with TRBD2. V shed 2 bases and J 6 bases; nucleotides not matched to a gene: 5. In germline, CDR1 is MNHEY, CDR2 SVGAGI. The CDR3 length is 16 residues. CDR3 region: CASSYRLAGDGNEQFF. CDR3 sequence (DNA): TGTGCCAGCAGTTACCGACTAGCGGGAGATGGCAATGAGCAGTTCTTC.

The gene calls are TRBV10-3 and TRBJ1-4, with 10 positions matching TRBD1. From germline, CDR1 is ENHRY and CDR2 SYGVKD. The CDR3 has 16 residues. Trimming at V came to 2 bases and at J to 8 bases, leaving 8 bases not matched to a gene. The CDR3 spells CAISERGGQGNEKLFF. The CDR3, as DNA: TGTGCCATCAGTGAGAGAGGGGGACAGGGGAACGAAAAACTGTTTTTT.

The rearrangement links TRBV23-1 to TRBJ2-2, with 9 bases lining up with TRBD1. TRBV23-1 belongs to the ORF category, with a function that is uncertain. CDR3 size: 17 residues. J lost 5 bases, V lost 0 bases, and 7 bases had no gene match. The CDR3 DNA is TGCGCCAGCAGTCAATCGACGACAGGGGGTCGGACCGGGGAGCTGTTTTTT. Amino acid sequence: CASSQSTTGGRTGELFF.

The genes are TRBV6-2 or TRBV6-3 and TRBJ2-3; D gene unclear. The V end lost 2 bases, the J end lost 2 bases, and 8 bases lay between the germline ends. Germline CDR1 is MNHEY and CDR2 is SVGEGT. CDR3 size: 14 residues. The CDR3 nucleotides are TGTGCCAGCAGTTACGGAGCGTTCACAGATACGCAGTATTTT. Its protein is CASSYGAFTDTQYF.

This clone was counted a single time. The rearrangement uses TRBV19 and TRBJ1-1, with D maybe TRBD1 (5 bases). This CDR3 has 13 amino acids. V dropped 4 bases and J dropped 0 bases, with 6 bases sitting between them. Germline CDR1 and CDR2: LNHDA and SQIVND (reference sequence). The DNA of the CDR3 is TGTGCCAGTAGTAAGGGGTTGAACACTGAAGCTTTCTTT. This translates into CASSKGLNTEAFF.

CDR3 in amino acids: CASSITGTVPYEQYF. In nucleotides, the CDR3 is TGCGCCAGCAGCATTACCGGGACAGTCCCCTACGAGCAGTACTTC. The chain joins TRBV5-1 to TRBJ2-7; 7 bases are shared with TRBD1. CDR3 length equals 15 residues. V shed 4 bases and J 2 bases; nucleotides not matched to a gene: 9. Germline CDR1 is SGHRS and CDR2 is YFSETQ.

This clone has just a few counts. CDR3 sequence (DNA): TGTGCCACCAGTGACCCGACAGGGGGGACCGGGGAGCTGTTTTTT. Its translation: CATSDPTGGTGELFF. The V and J genes are TRBV24-1 and TRBJ2-2; 9 bases are shared with TRBD1. Germline V gene data show CDR1 as KGHDR and CDR2 as SFDVKD. The CDR3 has 15 residues. V trimming: 4 bases; J trimming: 5 bases; junction bases outside the gene matches: 4.

CDR3 amino acids: CSVDRGYGYTF. DNA for the CDR3: TGCAGCGTCGACAGGGGGTATGGCTACACCTTC. This sequence joins TRBV29-1 and TRBJ1-2; TRBD1 agrees at 9 bases. After removal of 6 bases from V and 5 bases from J, the junction contained 1 base not matched to a gene. The CDR3 covers 11 residues. Per the germline V gene, CDR1 is SQVTM and CDR2 is ANQGSEA. Complete variable domain (other parts from reference TRBV29-1 and TRBJ1-2): SAVISQKPSRDICQRGTSLTIQCQVDSQVTMMFWYRQQPGQSLTLIATANQGSEATYESGFVIDKFPISRPNLTFSTLTVSNMSPEDSSIYLCSVDRGYGYTFGSGTRLTVV.

This clone was seen a handful of times. J is TRBJ2-7 and V is TRBV4-2, with D unresolved. The ends were cut back, 1 base at V and 9 bases at J, with 13 bases in the middle. CDR3 length: 13 amino acids. Germline values: CDR1 LGHNA, CDR2 YNFKEQ. The CDR3 nucleotides are TGTGCCAGCAGCCAAGGGTCGGAGTCGGTGCAGTACTTC. Protein product: CASSQGSESVQYF.

J is TRBJ2-7 and V is TRBV2; TRBD2 matches at 7 bases. Germline V gene lookup returns CDR1 SNHLY and CDR2 FYNNEI. CDR3 length equals 15 residues. The junction had 10 bases not matched to a gene; V was cut back by 8 bases and J by 0 bases. CDR3 sequence reads: CASAQRLAASYEQYF. Here the CDR3 DNA reads TGTGCCAGCGCCCAGAGGCTAGCGGCCTCCTACGAGCAGTACTTC.

The chain combines TRBV6-5 with TRBJ1-5; TRBD1 might be the D (5 bases). The V end was cut by 7 bases, the J end by 5 bases, with 9 bases between. The CDR3 spans 12 residues. Germline assignment: CDR1 MNHEY and CDR2 SVGAGI. The CDR3 sequence is CASTGLDQPQHF. CDR3 coding DNA: TGTGCCAGCACAGGGTTAGATCAGCCCCAGCATTTT.

The J gene is TRBJ2-7, the V gene TRBV4-1; TRBD2 aligns across 11 bases. The CDR3 runs to 16 residues. Germline V CDR1 and CDR2: MGHRA, YSYEKL. Unmatched junction bases numbered 4, after V lost 0 bases and J lost 3 bases. This chain's CDR3 is CASSQDGTSGNYEQYF. CDR3 bases: TGCGCCAGCAGCCAAGATGGGACTAGCGGAAACTACGAGCAGTACTTC.